The rows below give T cell receptor beta chains drawn from one sample of a study of blood T cell repertoires in COVID-19. Produced via immunoSEQ multiplex PCR; TCRdb's table is partial and in-frame only. Of 35,000 to 40,000 clones listed, 85% to 90% are singletons. Sequences were obtained from peripheral blood. The receptors stem from a man aged 65 to 79 with acute or convalescent COVID-19. The CDR3 runs from the conserved cysteine through the conserved F or W. A D gene is named only where the DNA matches it firmly. Clone size is given for some rows only: seen once, a few or many times, or a class if the clone is expanded.

size,V,D,J,DNA,CDR3
-,TRBV9,-,TRBJ1-2,TGTGCCAGCAGCGTAGGATGGGGGGAGGTTTCTGGTGGCTACACCTTC,CASSVGWGEVSGGYTF
-,TRBV3-1/TRBV3-2,-,TRBJ2-1,TGTGCCAGCAGCCGGGCGGGCCCGAGCTCCTACAATGAGCAGTTCTTC,CASSRAGPSSYNEQFF
-,TRBV19,-,TRBJ1-1,TGTGCCAGTAGCACGGACAGACCGAACACTGAAGCTTTCTTT,CASSTDRPNTEAFF
-,TRBV14,-,TRBJ2-5,TGTGCCAGCAGCCAAGAAGACAGGCTCCAAGAGACCCAGTACTTC,CASSQEDRLQETQYF
-,TRBV3-1/TRBV3-2,TRBD2,TRBJ2-7,TGTGCCAGCAGCCCACCGGGAGGAGACGTGCAGTACTTC,CASSPPGGDVQYF
-,TRBV6-5,-,TRBJ2-3,TGTGCCAGCAAGGGGGAACCCAGCACAGATACGCAGTATTTT,CASKGEPSTDTQYF
-,TRBV7-9,-,TRBJ1-6,TGTGCCAGCAGCTTATCCATCTCACCCCTCCACTTT,CASSLSISPLHF
-,TRBV19,TRBD1,TRBJ1-2,TGTGCCAGTAGTAGTGGACAGGGGAACTATGGCTACACCTTC,CASSSGQGNYGYTF
-,TRBV6-2/TRBV6-3,-,TRBJ1-3,TGTGCCAGCAGCGACCGGGGAGGAGGAAACACCATATATTTT,CASSDRGGGNTIYF
-,TRBV18,-,TRBJ1-1,TGTGCCAGCTCACCGCTCTCGGGGGGCGATGCGACGGTTGGGACTGAAGCTTTCTTT,CASSPLSGGDATVGTEAFF
few,TRBV4-2,TRBD1,TRBJ2-7,TGTGCCAGCAGCCGGGGACAGGGGCTCTCCTACGAGCAGTACTTC,CASSRGQGLSYEQYF
-,TRBV10-3,TRBD1,TRBJ1-2,TGTGCCATCAGTGAGTCAGGGGGCAGCTATGGCTACACCTTC,CAISESGGSYGYTF
once,TRBV7-9,TRBD1,TRBJ2-6,TGTGCCAGCAGCCGGGCCGGACAGGCGACGCGTCCTGGGGCCAACGTCCTGACTTTC,CASSRAGQATRPGANVLTF
once,TRBV18,TRBD1,TRBJ1-2,TGTGCCAGCTCACCAACCGGGACAGGAGACTATGGCTACACCTTC,CASSPTGTGDYGYTF
-,TRBV29-1,TRBD2,TRBJ2-5,TGCAGCGTCGCCGGGTCTAGCGGGGAGGTTCAAGAGACCCAGTACTTC,CSVAGSSGEVQETQYF
few,TRBV5-1,TRBD1,TRBJ2-7,TGCGCCAGCAGCCACCCACCGGGACAGGGGAGCGAGCAGTACTTC,CASSHPPGQGSEQYF
-,TRBV18,-,TRBJ1-2,TGTGCCAGCTCACCACCGGTTTGGCCAGGGTTGCGGAACTATGGCTACACCTTC,CASSPPVWPGLRNYGYTF
-,TRBV11-2,-,TRBJ1-5,TGTGCCAGCAGCTTGGACGGGAGTAGCAATCAGCCCCAGCATTTT,CASSLDGSSNQPQHF
-,TRBV23-1,-,TRBJ1-5,TGCGCCAGCAGATCGGGGACACCTACGTGGAGGAGCAATCAGCCCCAGCATTTT,CASRSGTPTWRSNQPQHF
-,TRBV14,-,TRBJ2-7,TGTGCCAGCAGTCTTAACACAGGGAGGGAGTACTTC,CASSLNTGREYF
-,TRBV27,TRBD1,TRBJ2-4,TGTGCCAGCAGCCTGACAGGGGTGGGCATTCAGTACTTC,CASSLTGVGIQYF
-,TRBV4-1,-,TRBJ2-7,TGCGCCAGCAGCCAAGACAGCTACGAGCAGTACTTC,CASSQDSYEQYF
-,TRBV5-6,-,TRBJ2-3,TGTGCCAGCAGCCCTAGGCAGGGGAGAATGGATACGCAGTATTTT,CASSPRQGRMDTQYF
-,TRBV6-5,-,TRBJ2-7,TGTGCCAGCAGTATTGGGGAGAAGTACGAGCAGTACTTC,CASSIGEKYEQYF
-,TRBV7-3,TRBD1,TRBJ2-1,TGTGCCAGCAGCTTAACAAGACAGGGACGGAATGAGCAGTTCTTC,CASSLTRQGRNEQFF
-,TRBV28,TRBD2,TRBJ2-3,TGTGCCAGCAGTTTAGGACTAGCGGGAAGCACAGATACGCAGTATTTT,CASSLGLAGSTDTQYF
-,TRBV28,-,TRBJ1-5,TGTGCCAGCAGTTTACCCGGTAGCAATCAGCCCCAGCATTTT,CASSLPGSNQPQHF
-,TRBV18,-,TRBJ2-3,TGTGCCAGCTCCCCCGGGATGTCCACAGATACGCAGTATTTT,CASSPGMSTDTQYF
-,TRBV9,-,TRBJ2-5,TGTGCCAGCAGCGTAGCTAGCAATCAAGAGACCCAGTACTTC,CASSVASNQETQYF
-,TRBV7-2,-,TRBJ2-2,TGTGCCAGCAGCTTAGCGTCCCTGCGGAGCTATCCCGGGGAGCTGTTTTTT,CASSLASLRSYPGELFF
-,TRBV3-1/TRBV3-2,-,TRBJ2-1,TGTGCCAGCAGCCAAAGGCTAGCGCTAAGCTCCTACAATGAGCAGTTCTTC,CASSQRLALSSYNEQFF
few,TRBV18,-,TRBJ1-1,TGTGCCAGCTCACCAGAGATATACACTGAAGCTTTCTTT,CASSPEIYTEAFF
-,TRBV10-3,TRBD1,TRBJ1-5,TGTGCCATCAGTGAGAGGGACAGCTTTCAGCCCCAGCATTTT,CAISERDSFQPQHF
-,TRBV5-4,-,TRBJ2-7,TGTGCCAGCAGCGGGGGAGGCGAGCAGTACTTC,CASSGGGEQYF
-,TRBV19,-,TRBJ1-4,TGTGCCAGTAGCCGGGACTGGGTGGAGAAAAAACTGTTTTTT,CASSRDWVEKKLFF
-,TRBV3-1/TRBV3-2,-,TRBJ2-7,TGTGCCAGCAGCCAAACGAGGCCGAGTGAGCAGTACTTC,CASSQTRPSEQYF
-,TRBV13,TRBD1,TRBJ2-7,TGTGCCAGCAGACTCCAAGGGACAGGGACTTACGAGCAGTACTTC,CASRLQGTGTYEQYF
-,TRBV7-9,TRBD1,TRBJ1-5,TGTGCCAGCAGCTTAGAGGAGGCCAGGGGGCTAGGGCAGCCCCAGCATTTT,CASSLEEARGLGQPQHF
-,TRBV13,-,TRBJ1-4,TGTGCCAGCAGCCAACGCGGAAATAATGAAAAACTGTTTTTT,CASSQRGNNEKLFF
once,TRBV7-9,TRBD1,TRBJ2-1,TGTGCCAGCAGCTTAGGGGACAGGCGTTACAATGAGCAGTTCTTC,CASSLGDRRYNEQFF
once,TRBV7-2,TRBD2,TRBJ2-1,TGTGCCAGCAGCCCGGGACTAGCGGGAGTAGTTGTATACAATGAGCAGTTCTTC,CASSPGLAGVVVYNEQFF